This TCR beta chain was recovered during a study of post-analysis software for immune sequencing data. TCR beta cDNA libraries included unique molecular identifiers. It was from approximately 0.91 to 9.4 million T cells that 500,000 or so cDNA molecules came. TCRdb reprocessed the PCR reads via MiXCR and lists one record per CDR3 protein. The sample lists hundreds of thousands of distinct CDR3 sequences; 59% were seen once. This TCR derives from a girl aged 2-10 years with multiple sclerosis. The source material was blood.

CDR3 DNA sequence: TGTGCCAGTAGTTCCGTAGGGGAGACTGAAGCTTTCTTT. Translated, it gives CASSSVGETEAFF. V gene TRBV19 combines with J gene TRBJ1-1; a possible D gene is TRBD1 (5 bases). The germline V gene has CDR1 LNHDA and CDR2 SQIVND (reference sequence). V shed 5 bases and J shed 5 bases, with 12 bases lying between them. There are 13 residues in the CDR3. The whole variable domain, remainder taken from reference TRBV19 and TRBJ1-1, is DGGITQSPKYLFRKEGQNVTLSCEQNLNHDAMYWYRQDPGQGLRLIYYSQIVNDFQKGDIAEGYSVSREKKESFPLTVTSAQKNPTAFYLCASSSVGETEAFFGQGTRLTVV.